In its sample, the clone carrying this T cell receptor (beta chain) was seen once. Some clones are missing from TCRdb's copy, which holds only in-frame ones; the method was immunoSEQ multiplex PCR. The repertoire holds 60,000 or so clones, with about 91% as singletons. The data belong to a study of T cell changes during pregnancy in multiple sclerosis. V was shortened by 6 bases and J by 2 bases, with 11 bases between the two germline ends. CDR1 and CDR2 (germline): SNHLY, FYNNEI. This CDR3 spans 13 amino acids. The chain has TRBV2 and TRBJ2-7; D perhaps matches TRBD1 (6 bases). The clonotype originates from a female donor with multiple sclerosis, enrolled in a pregnancy study. Sequences were derived from peripheral blood, sampled before pregnancy. The chain's CDR3 is CASRDYRAYEQYF. The CDR3 DNA follows: TGTGCCAGCAGAGATTACAGGGCCTACGAGCAGTACTTC.